The 12 T cell receptor beta chains below were found in one sample sequenced in a study of vaccination effects on CD4 cells after COVID-19. Cells that had been cultured for ten to eleven days were the source of isolated CD4+ T cells. Vaccine administered to participants consisted of two doses of either BNT162b2 or mRNA-1273. Their antigen targets remain unknown. Measured with immunoSEQ multiplex PCR; TCRdb has only the in-frame clones, and not every one. In the table there are tens of thousands of clones, 73% of which are singletons. Sample: CD4+ T cells from PBMCs cultured without peptide, taken after COVID-19 vaccination. Receptors were obtained from a human donor who received a COVID-19 vaccine.

The V and J genes are TRBV6-5 and TRBJ2-7; 8 bases map to TRBD1. With 8 bases clipped from V and 7 bases from J, the junction kept 7 bases outside the gene matches. Per germline, CDR1 MNHEY and CDR2 SVGAGI. The CDR3 spans 12 residues. CDR3 in amino acids: CASSDRAGEQYV. Here the CDR3 DNA reads TGTGCCAGCTCGGACAGGGCAGGAGAGCAGTACGTC.

This CDR3 is CASSYGGSTYEQYV. CDR3 bases: TGTGCCAGCAGTTACGGGGGGTCCACCTACGAGCAGTACGTC. V usage is TRBV6-2 or TRBV6-3 and J usage is TRBJ2-7, with D maybe TRBD2 (6 bases). CDR3 length: 14 amino acids. Deletions cut 2 bases from V and 2 bases from J, with 10 bases between. Germline V lookup: CDR1 MNHEY, CDR2 SVGEGT.

V and J are TRBV27 and TRBJ2-7, with 8 bases fitting TRBD1. Trimming cost V 3 bases and J 2 bases; bases outside gene matches: 9. This CDR3 spans 16 amino acids. CDR1 and CDR2 from the germline V gene are MNHEY and SMNVEV (reference sequence). The CDR3 here is CASSFRQDRAPYEQYV. The CDR3 nucleotides are TGTGCCAGCAGTTTCCGTCAGGACAGGGCCCCCTACGAGCAGTACGTC.

This sequence joins TRBV7-3 and TRBJ1-1; weak D call: TRBD1 (5 bases). The germline V gene encodes CDR1 SGHTA and CDR2 FQGTGA. The V gene lost 2 bases and the J gene lost 2 bases, with 6 bases spanning the gap. The CDR3 has 13 residues. The CDR3 DNA is TGTGCCAGCAGCTTACAGGGAAACACTGAAGCTTTCTTT. It codes for CASSLQGNTEAFF. Full variable domain (rest looked up from reference TRBV7-3 and TRBJ1-1): GAGVSQTPSNKVTEKGKYVELRCDPISGHTALYWYRQSLGQGPEFLIYFQGTGAADDSGLPNDRFFAVRPEGSVSTLKIQRTERGDSAVYLCASSLQGNTEAFFGQGTRLTVV.

The V call is TRBV2, the J call TRBJ2-5, with TRBD2 matching 8 bases. The V gene's germline CDR1 is SNHLY and CDR2 FYNNEI. CDR3 length: 16 amino acids. The V gene end was trimmed by 4 bases and the J gene end by 0 bases; junction bases not matched to a gene: 7. CDR3: CASSGRNSGDQETQYF. The CDR3 DNA reads as TGTGCCAGCAGTGGGAGGAATAGCGGGGACCAAGAGACCCAGTACTTC.

The chain recombines TRBV7-6 with TRBJ2-1, with 7 bases that match TRBD2. With 5 bases clipped from V and 7 bases from J, the junction kept 11 bases outside the gene matches. This CDR3 has 15 residues. Per the germline V gene, CDR1 is SGHVS and CDR2 is FNYEAQ. The CDR3 DNA sequence: TGTGCCAGCAGCCCCTGGGGCGGGGGTGGGAATGAGCAGTTCTTC. Amino acid sequence: CASSPWGGGGNEQFF. The complete variable domain, with remaining parts taken from reference TRBV7-6 and TRBJ2-1, reads GAGVSQSPRYKVTKRGQDVALRCDPISGHVSLYWYRQALGQGPEFLTYFNYEAQQDKSGLPNDRFSAERPEGSISTLTIQRTEQRDSAMYRCASSPWGGGGNEQFFGPGTRLTVL.

The chain uses TRBV7-2 and TRBJ1-1; no definite D call. Trimming shortened V by 1 base and J by 10 bases, and 16 bases separated the two germline ends. Germline CDR1 and CDR2: SGHTA and FQGNSA. This CDR3 has 14 residues. CDR3 bases: TGTGCCAGCAGCTTAGGTGGGTTAGCCGCGACAGCTTTCTTT. As protein: CASSLGGLAATAFF.

The V call is TRBV5-1, the J call TRBJ2-6; no clear D. This CDR3 contains 14 residues. CDR1 SGHRS and CDR2 YFSETQ come from the germline V gene. V lost 4 bases to trimming and J lost 0 bases, with 5 bases between them. The CDR3 DNA reads TGCGCCAGCAGCATTTACTCTGGGGCCAACGTCCTGACTTTC. This sequence encodes CASSIYSGANVLTF.

This clone has just a few counts. The rearrangement links TRBV30 to TRBJ2-5; D gene ambiguous. The CDR3 totals 11 residues. V lost 2 bases and J 8 bases, leaving 9 bases between the germline ends. The germline V gene encodes CDR1 GTSNPN and CDR2 SVGIG (reference sequence). The DNA of the CDR3 is TGTGCCTGGAGTATCCAGAGTACCCAGTACTTC. Translated, it gives CAWSIQSTQYF. Full variable domain (outside the CDR3, taken from reference TRBV30 and TRBJ2-5): SQTIHQWPATLVQPVGSPLSLECTVEGTSNPNLYWYRQAAGRGLQLLFYSVGIGQISSEVPQNLSASRPQDRQFILSSKKLLLSDSGFYLCAWSIQSTQYFGPGTRLLVL.

The V and J genes are TRBV24-1 and TRBJ2-5; TRBD2 matches 10 bases. Germline CDR1 is KGHDR and CDR2 is SFDVKD. This CDR3 region has 13 residues. V dropped 9 bases and J dropped 5; count of bases not matched to a gene: 5. As DNA, the CDR3 is TGTGCCACCCAGCGGGGGGGGGTGGAGACCCAGTACTTC. Protein product: CATQRGGVETQYF.

This chain uses TRBV3-1 (or the pseudogene TRBV3-2) with TRBJ1-1; D is undetermined. Germline CDR1 LGHDT, CDR2 YNNKEL (reference sequence). V was trimmed by 1 base and J by 3 bases, leaving 9 bases between them. The CDR3 totals 14 residues. CDR3 in DNA: TGTGCCAGCAGCCAAGGTCTCTGGGACACTGAAGCTTTCTTT. Amino acids: CASSQGLWDTEAFF.

V is TRBV7-9 and J is TRBJ1-6; TRBD1 aligns across 8 bases. Germline V gene data show CDR1 as SEHNR and CDR2 as FQNEAQ (reference sequence). CDR3 length equals 16 residues. Trimming removed 3 bases from V and 6 bases from J; junction bases left unmatched: 7. The CDR3 loop is CASSLDPGQANSPLHF. DNA of the CDR3: TGTGCCAGCAGCTTGGACCCGGGACAGGCTAATTCACCCCTCCACTTT. Full variable domain (remainder filled in from reference TRBV7-9 and TRBJ1-6): DTGVSQNPRHKITKRGQNVTFRCDPISEHNRLYWYRQTLGQGPEFLTYFQNEAQLEKSRLLSDRFSAERPKGSFSTLEIQRTEQGDSAMYLCASSLDPGQANSPLHFGNGTRLTVT.